This T cell receptor (beta chain) was profiled in a study of neoadjuvant nivolumab and ipilimumab in lung cancer. Study-level findings and limits: Only two of four nivolumab-treated tumors gained richness and clonality by surgery. Pretherapy blood TCR richness correlated positively with resected tumor richness.

Here immunoSEQ multiplex PCR was the method, and the copy in TCRdb shows in-frame clones only, minus some. The table shows about 20,000 clones, with about 90% occurring only once. Notes on this clone: Its antigen is not identified.

The input for sequencing was peripheral blood, taken before neoadjuvant nivolumab, alone or with ipilimumab. The TCR originated in an adult with non-small cell lung cancer.

CDR3: CASSSDRVYGYTF. The CDR3 region has the DNA TGTGCCAGCAGCTCGGACAGGGTGTATGGCTACACCTTC. This sequence joins TRBV7-3 and TRBJ1-2; TRBD1 aligns across 8 bases. There are 13 residues in the CDR3. In germline, CDR1 is SGHTA, CDR2 FQGTGA. V lost 4 bases and J lost 5; bases outside the gene matches: 3.